This TCR beta chain emerged from a study of regulatory T cells in long-lasting Graves disease. Study findings and constraints: In persistent patients, shared public clonotypes (2,741) outnumbered those in new patients (nearly 1,000).

For TCR beta, libraries came from iRepertoire HTBI primers and Arm-PCR of CDR3 regions. TCRdb used MiXCR to reprocess the multiplex PCR reads, holding one entry per CDR3 protein. The sample yields hundreds of thousands of distinct CDR3 sequences, roughly 20% seen once. As regards this clonotype: Its antigen is not known.

The sample's time point: persistent/refractory GD, antithyroid drugs over 5 years with positive TRAb. RNA from PBMCs was the source of the TCR library. The source material was peripheral blood mononuclear cells (PBMCs), sampled when the disease was refractory, from a patient treated with antithyroid drugs. This receptor was identified in a female donor with Graves disease.

The CDR3: CASSQMGQGAREQYF. CDR3 sequence (DNA): TGTGCCAGCAGCCAGATGGGACAGGGGGCTCGGGAGCAGTACTTC. This chain uses TRBV4-2 with TRBJ2-7; 12 bases match TRBD1. Trimming at V came to 3 bases and at J to 7 bases, leaving 7 bases not matched to a gene. This CDR3 contains 15 residues. The germline V gene encodes CDR1 LGHNA and CDR2 YNFKEQ.